The source of this T cell receptor beta chain is a study of monozygotic twins with inflammatory bowel disease. CDR3 length: 16 amino acids. Per the germline V gene, CDR1 is SGHRS and CDR2 is YFSETQ. The authors used 3500 ng of total RNA per TCR library. TCRdb re-called the 5' RACE reads; every CDR3 protein appears as one record, without DNA. Its clone listing holds approximately 110,000 distinct CDR3 sequences. Overall study results and limits: Support was lacking for any single strong IBD-associated signal or clonotype.

Note on this clonotype: Its target is unknown.

What was sequenced was blood. The chain links TRBV5-1 to TRBJ2-3; TCRdb outputs TRBD1, but without DNA this stays unchecked. This receptor was obtained from a human donor with ulcerative colitis or Crohn's disease, or a healthy co-twin of an affected twin (not recorded which). The CDR3 sequence: CASSLDGTPSTDTQYF.